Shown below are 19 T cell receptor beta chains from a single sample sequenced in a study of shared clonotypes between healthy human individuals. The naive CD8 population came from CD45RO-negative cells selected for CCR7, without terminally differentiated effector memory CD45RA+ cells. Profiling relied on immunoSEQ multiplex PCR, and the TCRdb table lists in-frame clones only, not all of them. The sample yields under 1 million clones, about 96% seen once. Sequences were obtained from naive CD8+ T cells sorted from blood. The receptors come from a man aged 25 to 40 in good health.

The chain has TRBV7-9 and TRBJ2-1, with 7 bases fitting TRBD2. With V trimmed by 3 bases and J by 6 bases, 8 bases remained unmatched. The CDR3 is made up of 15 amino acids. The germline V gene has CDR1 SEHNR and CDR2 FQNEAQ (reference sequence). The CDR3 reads CASSFGPSGINEQFF. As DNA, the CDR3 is TGTGCCAGCAGCTTTGGGCCTAGCGGAATCAATGAGCAGTTCTTC.

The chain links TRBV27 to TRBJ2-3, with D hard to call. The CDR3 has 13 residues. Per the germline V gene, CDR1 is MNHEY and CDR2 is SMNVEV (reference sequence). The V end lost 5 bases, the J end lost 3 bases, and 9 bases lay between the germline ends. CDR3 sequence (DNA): TGTGCCAGCAGTCCCTCCCGTACAGATACGCAGTATTTT. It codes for CASSPSRTDTQYF.

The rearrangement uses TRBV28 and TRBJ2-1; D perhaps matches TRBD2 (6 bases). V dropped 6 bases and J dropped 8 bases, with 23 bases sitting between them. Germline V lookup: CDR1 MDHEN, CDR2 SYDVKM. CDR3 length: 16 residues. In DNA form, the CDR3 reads TGTGCCAGCAGGACAATCCGGGACTCATGGGGCGATGAGCAGTTCTTC. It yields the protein CASRTIRDSWGDEQFF.

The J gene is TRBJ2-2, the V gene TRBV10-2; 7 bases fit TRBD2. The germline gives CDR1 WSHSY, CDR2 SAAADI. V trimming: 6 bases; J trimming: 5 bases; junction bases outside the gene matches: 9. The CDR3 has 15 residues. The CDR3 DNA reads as TGCGCCAGCAGAAGGGAGGGCAGTAAAACCGGGGAGCTGTTTTTT. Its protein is CASRREGSKTGELFF.

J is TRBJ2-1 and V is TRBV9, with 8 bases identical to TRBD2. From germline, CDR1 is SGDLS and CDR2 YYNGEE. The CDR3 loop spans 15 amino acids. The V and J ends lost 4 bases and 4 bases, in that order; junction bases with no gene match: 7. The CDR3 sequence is CASSTERERYNEQFF. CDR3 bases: TGTGCCAGCAGCACTGAGCGGGAGCGGTACAATGAGCAGTTCTTC.

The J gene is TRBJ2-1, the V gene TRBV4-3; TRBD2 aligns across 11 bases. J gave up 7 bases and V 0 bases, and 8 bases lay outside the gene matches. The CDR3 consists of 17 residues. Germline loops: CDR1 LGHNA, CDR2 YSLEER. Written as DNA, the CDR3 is TGCGCCAGCAGCCAAGAAAGTAGCGGGAGGGCCAGTAATGAGCAGTTCTTC. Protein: CASSQESSGRASNEQFF.

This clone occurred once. CDR3 in amino acids: CASSWAGHNEQFF. As DNA, the CDR3 is TGTGCCAGCAGCTGGGCGGGCCACAATGAGCAGTTCTTC. The chain has TRBV7-9 and TRBJ2-1; D perhaps matches TRBD2 (5 bases). V dropped 4 bases and J dropped 5 bases, with 9 bases sitting between them. Germline CDR1 and CDR2: SEHNR and FQNEAQ (reference sequence). This CDR3 is 13 amino acids long.

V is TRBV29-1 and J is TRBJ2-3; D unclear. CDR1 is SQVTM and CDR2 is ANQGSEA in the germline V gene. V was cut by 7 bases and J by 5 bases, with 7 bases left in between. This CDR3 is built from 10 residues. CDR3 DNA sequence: TGCAGCGGATTTATAGATACGCAGTATTTT. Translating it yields CSGFIDTQYF.

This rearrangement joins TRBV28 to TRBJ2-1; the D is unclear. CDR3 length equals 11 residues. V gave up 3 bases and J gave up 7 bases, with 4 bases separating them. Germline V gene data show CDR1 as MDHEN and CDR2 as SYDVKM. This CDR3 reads CASSFENEQFF. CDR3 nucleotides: TGTGCCAGCAGTTTCGAGAATGAGCAGTTCTTC. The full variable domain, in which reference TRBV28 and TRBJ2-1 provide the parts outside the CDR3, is DVKVTQSSRYLVKRTGEKVFLECVQDMDHENMFWYRQDPGLGLRLIYFSYDVKMKEKGDIPEGYSVSREKKERFSLILESASTNQTSMYLCASSFENEQFFGPGTRLTVL.

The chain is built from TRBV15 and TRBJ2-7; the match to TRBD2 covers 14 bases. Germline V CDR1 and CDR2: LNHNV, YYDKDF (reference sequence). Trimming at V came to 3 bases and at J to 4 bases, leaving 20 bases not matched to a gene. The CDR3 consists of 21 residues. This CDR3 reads CATSRSTSGRAPGNVLYEQYF. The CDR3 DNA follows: TGTGCCACCAGCAGGTCGACTAGCGGGAGGGCCCCTGGCAACGTCCTGTACGAGCAGTACTTC.

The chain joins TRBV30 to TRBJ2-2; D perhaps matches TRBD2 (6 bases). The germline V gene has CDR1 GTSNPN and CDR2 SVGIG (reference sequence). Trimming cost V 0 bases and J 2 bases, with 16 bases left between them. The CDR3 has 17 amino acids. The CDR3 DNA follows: TGTGCCTGGAGTGTACAACGGGGGATCCTAAACACCGGGGAGCTGTTTTTT. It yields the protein CAWSVQRGILNTGELFF.

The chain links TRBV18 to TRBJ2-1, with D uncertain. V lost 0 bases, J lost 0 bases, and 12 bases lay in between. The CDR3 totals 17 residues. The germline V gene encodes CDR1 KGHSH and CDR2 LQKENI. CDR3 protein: CASSPPYKRSSYNEQFF. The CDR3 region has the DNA TGTGCCAGCTCACCACCGTATAAGAGATCCTCCTACAATGAGCAGTTCTTC.

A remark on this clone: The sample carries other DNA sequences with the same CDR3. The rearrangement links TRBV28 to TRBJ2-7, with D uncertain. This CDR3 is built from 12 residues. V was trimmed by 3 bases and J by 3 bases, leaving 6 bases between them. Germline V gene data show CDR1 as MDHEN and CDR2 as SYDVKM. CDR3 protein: CASSLYSYEQYF. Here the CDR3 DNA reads TGTGCCAGCAGTTTGTACAGCTACGAGCAGTACTTC.

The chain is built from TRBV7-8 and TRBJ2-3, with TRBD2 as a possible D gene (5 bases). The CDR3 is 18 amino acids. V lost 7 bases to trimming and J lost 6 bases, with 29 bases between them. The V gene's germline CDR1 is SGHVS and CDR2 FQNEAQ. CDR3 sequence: CASIDWRTLGADADTQYF. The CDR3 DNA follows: TGTGCCAGCATCGACTGGAGGACTCTCGGTGCGGATGCTGATACGCAGTATTTT.

This CDR3 is CSAGNGYTF. The CDR3 nucleotides read TGCAGTGCTGGGAATGGCTACACCTTC. The V and J genes are TRBV20-1 and TRBJ1-2; no definite D call. Germline values: CDR1 DFQATT, CDR2 SNEGSKA (reference sequence). Trimming took off 5 bases at V and 6 bases at J, with 4 bases between the two ends. The CDR3 is 9 amino acids.

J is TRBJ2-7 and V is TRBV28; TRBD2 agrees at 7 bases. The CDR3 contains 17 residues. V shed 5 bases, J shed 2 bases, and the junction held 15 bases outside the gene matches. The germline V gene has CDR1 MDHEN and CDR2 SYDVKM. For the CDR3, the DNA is TGTGCCAGCAGTCCCTCCCCCCTGGCGGGGACTACCTACGAGCAGTACTTC. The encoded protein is CASSPSPLAGTTYEQYF.

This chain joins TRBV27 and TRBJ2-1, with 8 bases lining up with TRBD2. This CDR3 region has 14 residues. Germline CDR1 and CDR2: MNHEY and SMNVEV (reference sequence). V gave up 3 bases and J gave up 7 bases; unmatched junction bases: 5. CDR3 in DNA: TGTGCCAGCAGTTTCCCGGGCGGGGGGAATGAGCAGTTCTTC. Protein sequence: CASSFPGGGNEQFF.

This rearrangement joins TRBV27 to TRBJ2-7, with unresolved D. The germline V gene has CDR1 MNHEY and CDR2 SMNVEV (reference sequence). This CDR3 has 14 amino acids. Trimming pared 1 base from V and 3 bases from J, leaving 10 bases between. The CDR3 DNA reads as TGTGCCAGCAGTTTATGGGCAGCCAGCTACGAGCAGTACTTC. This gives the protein CASSLWAASYEQYF.

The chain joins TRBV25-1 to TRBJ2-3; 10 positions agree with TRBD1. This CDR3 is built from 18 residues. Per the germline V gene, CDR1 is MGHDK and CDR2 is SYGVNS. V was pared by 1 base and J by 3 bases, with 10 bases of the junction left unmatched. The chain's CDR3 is CASSEFRETGGRTDTQYF. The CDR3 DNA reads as TGTGCCAGCAGTGAATTTCGTGAGACAGGGGGCCGTACAGATACGCAGTATTTT.